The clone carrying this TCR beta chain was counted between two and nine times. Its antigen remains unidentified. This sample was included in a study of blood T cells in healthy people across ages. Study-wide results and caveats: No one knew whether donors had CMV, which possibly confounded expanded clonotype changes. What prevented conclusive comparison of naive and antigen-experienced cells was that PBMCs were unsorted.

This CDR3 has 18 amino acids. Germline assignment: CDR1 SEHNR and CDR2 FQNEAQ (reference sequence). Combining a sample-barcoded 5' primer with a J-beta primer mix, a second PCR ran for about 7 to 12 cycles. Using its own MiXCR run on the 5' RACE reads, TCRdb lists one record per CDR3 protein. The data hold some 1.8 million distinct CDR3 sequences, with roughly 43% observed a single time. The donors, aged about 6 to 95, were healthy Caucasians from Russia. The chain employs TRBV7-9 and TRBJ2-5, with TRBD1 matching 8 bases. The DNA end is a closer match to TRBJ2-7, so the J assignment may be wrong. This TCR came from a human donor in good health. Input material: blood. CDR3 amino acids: CASSPWVQGQGSGCEQYF. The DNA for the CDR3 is TGTGCCAGCAGCCCCTGGGTCCAAGGACAGGGTTCTGGGTGCGAGCAGTACTTC.